These 28 T cell receptor beta chains were sequenced from one sample in a study of control samples from healthy donors and cancer patients. Assay: immunoSEQ multiplex PCR; the TCRdb copy retains only in-frame clones and omits some. The table records around 130,000 clones, roughly nine tenths of them present only once. The sequenced sample was PBMCs. These receptors were obtained from a man over 45 with head and neck cancer.

The gene calls are TRBV7-9 and TRBJ1-2; a weak D match, TRBD1 (6 bases). Germline V gene data show CDR1 as SEHNR and CDR2 as FQNEAQ (reference sequence). The CDR3 is 17 amino acids. V dropped 5 bases and J dropped 2 bases, with 21 bases sitting between them. The CDR3 is CASSRGSSGTPNYGYTF. In DNA form, the CDR3 reads TGTGCCAGCAGCCGCGGTTCCTCCGGGACACCGAACTATGGCTACACCTTC.

The J gene is TRBJ1-2, the V gene TRBV9; 7 bases agree with TRBD1. Germline values: CDR1 SGDLS, CDR2 YYNGEE. The V and J ends lost 4 bases and 6 bases, in that order; junction bases with no gene match: 3. The CDR3 runs 12 residues. The CDR3 nucleotides read TGTGCCAGCAGCTCCCAGGGGGATGGCTACACCTTC. It is translated as CASSSQGDGYTF.

This chain joins TRBV11-2 and TRBJ2-1, with 12 positions matching TRBD2. The germline CDR1 and CDR2 sequences are SGHAT and FQNNGV. The CDR3 runs to 16 residues. After removal of 4 bases from V and 7 bases from J, the junction contained 8 bases not matched to a gene. DNA of the CDR3: TGTGCCAGCAGCTCAAGACTAGCGGGAGTCGGGAATGAGCAGTTCTTC. It is translated as CASSSRLAGVGNEQFF.

This clone was seen once. This sequence joins TRBV7-9 and TRBJ2-1; perhaps D is TRBD1 or TRBD2 (5 bases each). V lost 3 bases, J lost 6 bases, and 9 bases lay in between. CDR1 is SEHNR and CDR2 is FQNEAQ in the germline V gene (reference sequence). The CDR3 extends over 13 amino acids. CDR3 sequence (DNA): TGTGCCAGCAGCTTCAGGGAGACCAATGAGCAGTTCTTC. It is translated as CASSFRETNEQFF.

The gene calls are TRBV15 and TRBJ2-5; D gene unclear. CDR3 size: 15 residues. The V gene lost 1 base and the J gene lost 13 bases, with 22 bases spanning the gap. The germline gives CDR1 LNHNV, CDR2 YYDKDF (reference sequence). CDR3 bases: TGTGCCACCAGCAGAGTGACCCCTCTCGACCCGGTCCGGTACTTC. It is translated as CATSRVTPLDPVRYF.

The chain has TRBV5-1 and TRBJ1-6; possibly TRBD1 for D (5 bases). CDR1 and CDR2 (germline): SGHRS, YFSETQ. The CDR3 is 15 amino acids. The ends were cut back, 1 base at V and 7 bases at J, with 12 bases in the middle. The CDR3 nucleotides are TGCGCCAGCAGCTTGTGGGACGGAGGGAATTCACCCCTCCACTTT. It codes for CASSLWDGGNSPLHF.

V is TRBV3-1 (or the pseudogene TRBV3-2) and J is TRBJ1-2, with D tentatively TRBD1 (5 bases). V was pared by 2 bases and J by 6 bases, with 16 bases between. This CDR3 is built from 15 residues. Germline assignment: CDR1 LGHDT and CDR2 YNNKEL (reference sequence). CDR3 in amino acids: CASSQLEGAGHGYTF. In DNA form, the CDR3 reads TGTGCCAGCAGCCAATTAGAAGGGGCAGGACATGGCTACACCTTC.

The gene calls are TRBV5-1 and TRBJ1-3; TRBD1 aligns across 7 bases. This CDR3 comprises 14 residues. CDR1 and CDR2 from the germline V gene are SGHRS and YFSETQ. Germline trimming cut 2 bases from V and 6 bases from J; bases unmatched to any gene: 5. CDR3 protein: CASSFGTVENTIYF. CDR3 coding DNA: TGCGCCAGCAGCTTCGGGACAGTAGAAAACACCATATATTTT.

This chain uses TRBV9 with TRBJ1-3; D is ambiguous. Germline assignment: CDR1 SGDLS and CDR2 YYNGEE. The V end was cut by 4 bases, the J end by 4 bases, with 9 bases between. The CDR3 is 13 amino acids. The CDR3 DNA follows: TGTGCCAGCAGCCCTCAGAGAGGAAACACCATATATTTT. Protein sequence: CASSPQRGNTIYF.

J is TRBJ2-1 and V is TRBV7-9; 8 bases are a match to TRBD2. The CDR3 consists of 16 residues. V shed 5 bases and J 0 bases; nucleotides not matched to a gene: 6. Germline CDR1 is SEHNR and CDR2 is FQNEAQ (reference sequence). CDR3 protein: CASSPLGGGSYNEQFF. CDR3 nucleotides: TGTGCCAGCAGCCCGCTCGGGGGGGGCTCCTACAATGAGCAGTTCTTC.

The chain has TRBV10-3 and TRBJ1-5, with D perhaps matching TRBD1 (5 bases). Germline values: CDR1 ENHRY, CDR2 SYGVKD. This CDR3 has 13 amino acids. Trimming removed 7 bases at V and 4 bases at J, with 11 bases between. The CDR3 DNA reads as TGTGCCATCACCCCAGGGTGGAATCAGCCCCAGCATTTT. As protein: CAITPGWNQPQHF.

In regard to this clone: Different DNA sequences within this sample yield the same CDR3. The chain links TRBV2 to TRBJ2-5; unclear D gene. The CDR3 has 11 amino acids. Per germline, CDR1 SNHLY and CDR2 FYNNEI. Trimming removed 5 bases at V and 2 bases at J, with 3 bases between. The CDR3 loop reads CASSYQETQYF. The CDR3 DNA is TGTGCCAGCAGTTATCAAGAGACCCAGTACTTC.

The CDR3 protein is CASSQILVRGSNEKLFF. The CDR3 DNA is TGTGCCAGCAGTCAAATTCTCGTTAGGGGGTCTAATGAAAAACTGTTTTTT. The chain uses TRBV28 and TRBJ1-4, with D possibly TRBD1 on 6 matching bases. Looked up from germline, CDR1 is MDHEN and CDR2 is SYDVKM. The V end was cut by 5 bases, the J end by 3 bases, with 19 bases between. CDR3 length: 17 residues. The whole variable domain, filled in from reference TRBV28 and TRBJ1-4, reads DVKVTQSSRYLVKRTGEKVFLECVQDMDHENMFWYRQDPGLGLRLIYFSYDVKMKEKGDIPEGYSVSREKKERFSLILESASTNQTSMYLCASSQILVRGSNEKLFFGSGTQLSVL.

The genes are TRBV7-9 and TRBJ2-5; a possible D gene is TRBD2 (5 bases). This CDR3 spans 14 amino acids. Trimming stripped 0 bases from V and 4 bases from J, with 9 bases between. Per germline, CDR1 SEHNR and CDR2 FQNEAQ (reference sequence). The CDR3 loop reads CASSLAYSGETQYF. As DNA, the CDR3 is TGTGCCAGCAGCTTAGCCTACAGCGGAGAGACCCAGTACTTC.

The chain links TRBV19 to TRBJ2-7; 8 nucleotides align to TRBD1. After removal of 4 bases from V and 3 bases from J, the junction contained 5 bases not matched to a gene. Germline V gene lookup returns CDR1 LNHDA and CDR2 SQIVND (reference sequence). The CDR3 sequence is 14 residues long. The CDR3 DNA follows: TGTGCCAGTAGTACCGGGACAGGTGACTACGAGCAGTACTTC. This encodes CASSTGTGDYEQYF.

The rearrangement uses TRBV5-1 and TRBJ1-4; D is possibly TRBD1 (6 bases). Trimming shortened V by 3 bases and J by 6 bases, and 15 bases separated the two germline ends. Per germline, CDR1 SGHRS and CDR2 YFSETQ. The CDR3 loop spans 15 amino acids. CDR3 bases: TGCGCCAGCAGCTACCGACCAGGGGAGGATGAAAAACTGTTTTTT. Translation: CASSYRPGEDEKLFF.

This clone was counted only a few times. The V call is TRBV5-4, the J call TRBJ1-2; 9 bases are shared with TRBD1. V lost 3 bases, J lost 6 bases, and 3 bases stayed unmatched. Germline V gene lookup returns CDR1 SGHNT and CDR2 YYREEE (reference sequence). The CDR3 totals 13 residues. Here the CDR3 DNA reads TGTGCCAGCAGCTCACAGGGGGCGGATGGCTACACCTTC. It yields the protein CASSSQGADGYTF.

The CDR3 nucleotides are TGTGCCAGCAGTGAAGGGCCTAGCGGACCCTACGAGCAGTACTTC. Encoded protein: CASSEGPSGPYEQYF. The genes are TRBV6-1 and TRBJ2-7; 7 bases fit TRBD2. CDR3 size: 15 residues. V lost 1 base and J lost 2; bases outside the gene matches: 5. In germline, CDR1 is MNHNS, CDR2 SASEGT.

This chain uses TRBV19 with TRBJ2-1, with TRBD2 as a possible D gene (5 bases). CDR3 size: 15 residues. Germline CDR1 LNHDA, CDR2 SQIVND (reference sequence). V gave up 9 bases and J gave up 2 bases, with 17 bases separating them. This chain's CDR3 is CASRILGMAYNEQFF. For the CDR3, the DNA is TGTGCCAGCCGGATACTAGGGATGGCCTACAATGAGCAGTTCTTC.

The chain joins TRBV10-1 to TRBJ2-1, with TRBD2 matching 7 bases. Trimming cost V 3 bases and J 7 bases; bases outside gene matches: 9. The germline gives CDR1 WNHNN, CDR2 SYGVQD (reference sequence). The CDR3 sequence is 15 residues long. The CDR3 DNA follows: TGCGCCAGCAGTGATTTGGGACTACCCCAAAATGAGCAGTTCTTC. The encoded protein is CASSDLGLPQNEQFF.

The V call is TRBV11-2, the J call TRBJ2-1, with no clear D. Trimming pared 5 bases from V and 10 bases from J, leaving 12 bases between. The CDR3 is 12 amino acids. The V gene's germline CDR1 is SGHAT and CDR2 FQNNGV. The CDR3 bases are TGTGCCAGCAGCGCCTCTAGTTCCGAGCAGTTCTTC. Translated, it gives CASSASSSEQFF.

The chain is built from TRBV15 and TRBJ2-1, with D hard to call. This CDR3 region has 12 residues. In germline, CDR1 is LNHNV, CDR2 YYDKDF (reference sequence). The V end was cut by 1 base, the J end by 2 bases, with 0 bases between. CDR3 DNA sequence: TGTGCCACCAGCAGAGCCTACAATGAGCAGTTCTTC. Protein product: CATSRAYNEQFF.

The chain has TRBV30 and TRBJ2-7, with D perhaps TRBD1 (5 bases). Germline assignment: CDR1 GTSNPN and CDR2 SVGIG (reference sequence). V was shortened by 3 bases and J by 2 bases, with 14 bases between the two germline ends. The CDR3 sequence is 14 residues long. This chain's CDR3 is CAWRRAGMTYEQYF. CDR3 DNA sequence: TGTGCCTGGAGAAGGGCAGGGATGACCTACGAGCAGTACTTC.

The V call is TRBV10-2, the J call TRBJ1-2, with D possibly TRBD1 on 5 matching bases. This CDR3 contains 13 residues. Trimming took off 6 bases at V and 8 bases at J, with 16 bases between the two ends. Germline CDR1 is WSHSY and CDR2 is SAAADI. In nucleotides, the CDR3 is TGCGCCAGCAGAGACAGAGACCAGGGCGGCTACACCTTC. The encoded protein is CASRDRDQGGYTF.

This clone was detected only a few times. This chain connects TRBV28 to TRBJ2-7; TRBD1 matches 7 bases. The germline V gene encodes CDR1 MDHEN and CDR2 SYDVKM. The CDR3 is made up of 13 amino acids. V was pared by 8 bases and J by 6 bases, with 10 bases of the junction left unmatched. The CDR3: CASQTGYSSEQYF. CDR3 bases: TGTGCCAGCCAGACAGGGTATAGTAGCGAGCAGTACTTC.

The V call is TRBV18, the J call TRBJ2-7, with TRBD1 matching 7 bases. This CDR3 comprises 16 residues. Trimming removed 4 bases from V and 3 bases from J; junction bases left unmatched: 12. CDR1 KGHSH and CDR2 LQKENI come from the germline V gene. CDR3 DNA: TGTGCCAGCTCACTGAGGACAGGTGCTGACTTCTACGAGCAGTACTTC. Amino acid sequence: CASSLRTGADFYEQYF.

V is TRBV7-9 and J is TRBJ2-7; tentative D call: TRBD1 (5 bases). Germline lookup yields CDR1 SEHNR and CDR2 FQNEAQ (reference sequence). Trimming cost V 4 bases and J 5 bases, with 15 bases left between them. There are 14 residues in the CDR3. The CDR3 spells CASSSVTGFHEQYF. As DNA, the CDR3 is TGTGCCAGCAGCTCGGTCACAGGCTTTCACGAGCAGTACTTC.

The table lists this clone with a count of one. CDR3 sequence (DNA): TGTGCCAGCAACCTCGGGACCTACTACGAGCAGTACTTC. As protein: CASNLGTYYEQYF. This chain connects TRBV7-9 to TRBJ2-7; D assignment may be TRBD1 or TRBD2 (5 bases each). Germline CDR1 and CDR2: SEHNR and FQNEAQ (reference sequence). The CDR3 consists of 13 residues. With 7 bases removed from V and 3 bases from J, the gap between germline ends came to 13 bases.